This T cell receptor (beta chain) is from a study of blood T cell repertoires in COVID-19. After removal of 6 bases from V and 0 bases from J, the junction contained 3 bases not matched to a gene. This CDR3 contains 13 residues. The germline V gene encodes CDR1 GTSNPN and CDR2 SVGIG (reference sequence). Data came from immunoSEQ multiplex PCR; TCRdb stores just in-frame clones and leaves some out. The sample lists about 170,000 clones, about nine tenths occurring once. The clonotype originates from a man between 65 and 79 years old with acute or convalescent COVID-19. The chain uses TRBV30 and TRBJ2-3; TRBD1 matches at 7 bases. Source material: peripheral blood. In DNA, the CDR3 is TGTGCCTGCGGACAGGCTAGCACAGATACGCAGTATTTT. It specifies CACGQASTDTQYF.